This entry lists 8 T cell receptor beta chains sequenced from one sample in a study of CD4 T cell repertoires and nickel (dated by TCRdb to 2020 to 2022). Library preparation was by RT-PCR. The data were produced on an Illumina MiSeq. TCRdb reanalyzed the raw reads on its own, using fastp at Q25 for trimming and MiXCR for clone calling, and kept in-frame beta chains. Under each unique CDR3 protein, matching rows form one entry showing the most common genes and DNA. The sample has a few hundred distinct CDR3 sequences on record, about 31% of them singletons. Of the sample, less than 30% falls within the top ten clones. The source material was CD4+ T cells from blood, not recorded whether cultured. These receptors originate from a human donor in a nickel allergy study, with or without nickel allergy (not recorded which). It is not recorded whether this sample comes from one donor or several.

This clonotype has just one count. The chain is built from TRBV10-3 and TRBJ1-5; 9 nucleotides line up with TRBD1. The germline gives CDR1 ENHRY, CDR2 SYGVKD. Germline trimming cut 10 bases from V and 1 base from J; bases unmatched to any gene: 8. The CDR3 sequence is 15 residues long. The CDR3 nucleotides are TGTGCCACAACAGGGGGCGTGGGAAGCAATCAGCCCCAGCATTTT. Translation: CATTGGVGSNQPQHF.

This chain links TRBV11-2 with TRBJ1-1; tentative D call: TRBD1 (6 bases). V was shortened by 2 bases and J by 1 base, with 8 bases between the two germline ends. The CDR3 extends over 14 amino acids. Germline values: CDR1 SGHAT, CDR2 FQNNGV. CDR3 DNA sequence: TGTGCCAGCAGCTTAAGGGGGGCGAACACTGAAGCTTTCTTT. This sequence encodes CASSLRGANTEAFF.

This chain connects TRBV7-9 to TRBJ1-1; D not resolved. V was cut by 7 bases and J by 8 bases, with 26 bases left in between. The CDR3 covers 16 residues. Germline V gives CDR1 SEHNR, CDR2 FQNEAQ (reference sequence). The CDR3 is CASTHLSGAGRKEAFF. CDR3 bases: TGTGCCAGCACCCATCTATCGGGTGCGGGAAGGAAGGAAGCTTTCTTT.

This chain connects TRBV7-9 to TRBJ2-5; possibly TRBD1 for D (6 bases). V dropped 5 bases and J dropped 5 bases, with 18 bases sitting between them. The germline gives CDR1 SEHNR, CDR2 FQNEAQ (reference sequence). This CDR3 has 15 residues. CDR3 residues: CASSTRDTWMETQYF. The CDR3 coding sequence is TGTGCCAGCAGCACACGGGACACGTGGATGGAGACCCAGTACTTC. The variable domain in full, completed from reference TRBV7-9 and TRBJ2-5, reads DTGVSQNPRHKITKRGQNVTFRCDPISEHNRLYWYRQTLGQGPEFLTYFQNEAQLEKSRLLSDRFSAERPKGSFSTLEIQRTEQGDSAMYLCASSTRDTWMETQYFGPGTRLLVL.

This clonotype came up once. J is TRBJ2-7 and V is TRBV30; D is perhaps TRBD1 or TRBD2 (5 bases each). V was cut by 2 bases and J by 4 bases, with 24 bases left in between. This CDR3 is 17 amino acids long. Germline CDR1 reads GTSNPN; CDR2 reads SVGIG (reference sequence). Here the CDR3 DNA reads TGTGCCTGGAGTCCTCCGACCGGGGACGCCGGGGTGTACGAGCAGTACGTC. Its protein is CAWSPPTGDAGVYEQYV.

Relative to its sample, this clonotype is large (0.1 to 1%). The V and J genes are TRBV5-1 and TRBJ1-3; D unclear. The CDR3 totals 15 residues. V lost 0 bases to trimming and J lost 0 bases, with 7 bases between them. The germline gives CDR1 SGHRS, CDR2 YFSETQ. The DNA for the CDR3 is TGCGCCAGCAGCTTGGAAGGGTACTCTGGAAACACCATATATTTT. Its protein is CASSLEGYSGNTIYF.

This clonotype turned up a few times. This chain uses TRBV6-6 with TRBJ1-2; TRBD1 aligns across 7 bases. This CDR3 region has 13 residues. After removal of 5 bases from V and 3 bases from J, the junction contained 3 bases not matched to a gene. Per the germline V gene, CDR1 is MNHNY and CDR2 is SVGAGI (reference sequence). DNA of the CDR3: TGTGCCAGCAGTGAACAGGGGCACTATGGCTACACCTTC. This sequence encodes CASSEQGHYGYTF.

This clonotype was observed a single time. This rearrangement joins TRBV29-1 to TRBJ2-7; D gene uncertain. Trimming cost V 4 bases and J 5 bases, with 6 bases left between them. CDR1 is SQVTM, CDR2 ANQGSEA, per germline. This CDR3 contains 10 residues. The DNA of the CDR3 is TGCAGCGTTGTATTCCACGAGCAGTACTTC. The encoded protein is CSVVFHEQYF.